This T cell receptor beta chain appears in the sequencing data of a study of blood T cell repertoires in COVID-19. The length of the CDR3 is 17 residues. J lost 4 bases, V lost 0 bases, and 7 bases had no gene match. Germline V CDR1 and CDR2: LGHNA, YSLEER. TCRdb's copy holds only in-frame clones and misses some; the assay was immunoSEQ multiplex PCR. The data hold over 130,000 clones, with about 90% observed a single time. The specimen sequenced was peripheral blood. This rearrangement joins TRBV4-3 to TRBJ1-3, with 9 bases identical to TRBD1. The source of this sequence is a woman of 80 years or more with acute or convalescent COVID-19. The CDR3 region is CASSQDPGTGNGNTIYF. CDR3 sequence (DNA): TGCGCCAGCAGCCAAGATCCCGGGACAGGGAACGGAAACACCATATATTTT.